The 16 T cell receptor beta chains below come from one sample, sequenced in a study of blood T cell repertoires in COVID-19. Repertoires were generated with immunoSEQ multiplex PCR, while TCRdb's copy carries only in-frame clones and drops some. Of around 180,000 clones in the sample, roughly 88% were seen once. Sequenced material: peripheral blood. The receptors were sampled from a woman older than 75 with acute or convalescent COVID-19.

This rearrangement joins TRBV3-1 (or the pseudogene TRBV3-2) to TRBJ2-7; D not resolved. The germline CDR1 and CDR2 sequences are LGHDT and YNNKEL (reference sequence). The germline V and J ends were trimmed by 4 bases and 2 bases, with 9 bases remaining between them. The CDR3 extends over 13 amino acids. The CDR3 DNA reads TGTGCCAGCAGCCTTCCCCAGACCTACGAGCAGTACTTC. The encoded protein is CASSLPQTYEQYF.

This rearrangement joins TRBV5-4 to TRBJ2-7; the match to TRBD1 covers 9 bases. J gave up 3 bases and V 0 bases, and 4 bases lay outside the gene matches. Looked up from germline, CDR1 is SGHNT and CDR2 is YYREEE (reference sequence). The length of the CDR3 is 15 residues. The CDR3 DNA reads TGTGCCAGCAGCTTGGAGGGACAGGGAAACTACGAGCAGTACTTC. This codes for CASSLEGQGNYEQYF.

The chain recombines TRBV7-2 with TRBJ1-4; D perhaps matches TRBD1 (6 bases). The CDR3 contains 16 residues. Germline V lookup: CDR1 SGHTA, CDR2 FQGNSA. Between the trimmed V and J ends, which lost 2 bases and 3 bases, there was a span of 13 bases. CDR3 sequence reads: CASSLRRSGANEKLFF. The CDR3 DNA sequence: TGTGCCAGCAGCTTAAGGAGATCAGGGGCTAATGAAAAACTGTTTTTT. Full variable domain (outside the CDR3, taken from reference TRBV7-2 and TRBJ1-4): GAGVSQSPSNKVTEKGKDVELRCDPISGHTALYWYRQSLGQGLEFLIYFQGNSAPDKSGLPSDRFSAERTGGSVSTLTIQRTQQEDSAVYLCASSLRRSGANEKLFFGSGTQLSVL.

This clone appeared a single time. V and J are TRBV19 and TRBJ2-1; D unresolved. Germline CDR1 and CDR2: LNHDA and SQIVND (reference sequence). Trimming took off 6 bases at V and 7 bases at J, with 7 bases between the two ends. The CDR3 loop spans 11 amino acids. This chain's CDR3 is CASRSSNEQFF. DNA for the CDR3: TGTGCCAGTAGAAGTAGTAATGAGCAGTTCTTC.

The chain recombines TRBV7-2 with TRBJ2-1; the match to TRBD2 covers 9 bases. V gave up 3 bases and J gave up 5 bases; unmatched junction bases: 8. There are 16 residues in the CDR3. Per the germline V gene, CDR1 is SGHTA and CDR2 is FQGNSA. The CDR3 here is CASSFYGGRGHNEQFF. The CDR3 nucleotides read TGTGCCAGCAGCTTTTACGGCGGGAGGGGACACAATGAGCAGTTCTTC.

The V gene is TRBV6-2 or TRBV6-3, the J gene TRBJ1-2, with TRBD1 matching 8 bases. Per germline, CDR1 MNHEY and CDR2 SVGEGT. The V and J ends lost 5 bases and 8 bases, in that order; junction bases with no gene match: 7. This CDR3 comprises 13 residues. For the CDR3, the DNA is TGTGCCAGCAGTCTCGGACAGGGAAGAGGCTACACCTTC. It yields the protein CASSLGQGRGYTF.

This sequence joins TRBV15 and TRBJ1-3; possibly TRBD1 for D (6 bases). The CDR3 consists of 15 residues. V was pared by 0 bases and J by 7 bases, with 13 bases between. Germline CDR1 LNHNV, CDR2 YYDKDF (reference sequence). The CDR3 DNA sequence: TGTGCCACCAGCAGAGACATGGACAGTTGGAACACCATATATTTT. It encodes CATSRDMDSWNTIYF.

Comments on this clone: This same CDR3 is encoded by further DNA sequences in the sample. This chain links TRBV5-1 with TRBJ2-3, with 9 positions matching TRBD2. Germline CDR1 is SGHRS and CDR2 is YFSETQ. The CDR3 loop spans 15 amino acids. The V segment lost 0 bases and the J segment 3 bases; nucleotides outside the gene matches: 2. CDR3 in amino acids: CASSLGLAGTDTQYF. The CDR3 DNA reads TGCGCCAGCAGCTTGGGGCTAGCGGGGACAGATACGCAGTATTTT.

The chain combines TRBV18 with TRBJ2-5; 10 bases fit TRBD2. The trim removed 0 bases at V and 5 bases at J, leaving 12 bases unmatched. This CDR3 has 18 amino acids. Germline loops: CDR1 KGHSH, CDR2 LQKENI. The CDR3 sequence is CASSPPLASGSGWETQYF. Here the CDR3 DNA reads TGTGCCAGCTCACCACCGTTGGCTAGCGGGAGTGGTTGGGAGACCCAGTACTTC.

The chain links TRBV6-5 to TRBJ1-1, with D possibly matching TRBD1 (5 bases). The CDR3 sequence is 14 residues long. V lost 0 bases, J lost 4 bases, and 9 bases lay in between. Germline CDR1 is MNHEY and CDR2 is SVGAGI. CDR3 region: CASSYSTASTEAFF. The CDR3 nucleotides read TGTGCCAGCAGTTACTCGACAGCGTCCACTGAAGCTTTCTTT.

V gene TRBV11-2 combines with J gene TRBJ2-1; TRBD2 agrees at 15 bases. This CDR3 region has 19 residues. Trimming at V came to 2 bases and at J to 0 bases, leaving 5 bases not matched to a gene. CDR1 and CDR2 from the germline V gene are SGHAT and FQNNGV. The CDR3 loop is CASSLMGLAGGYSYNEQFF. CDR3 DNA sequence: TGTGCCAGCAGCTTAATGGGACTAGCGGGGGGCTACTCCTACAATGAGCAGTTCTTC. Looking up the rest from reference TRBV11-2 and TRBJ2-1 gives the full variable domain: EAGVAQSPRYKIIEKRQSVAFWCNPISGHATLYWYQQILGQGPKLLIQFQNNGVVDDSQLPKDRFSAERLKGVDSTLKIQPAKLEDSAVYLCASSLMGLAGGYSYNEQFFGPGTRLTVL.

In its sample, this clone was seen a few times. V gene TRBV9 combines with J gene TRBJ2-1; 9 nucleotides align to TRBD1. This CDR3 has 15 amino acids. V shed 4 bases and J 8 bases; nucleotides not matched to a gene: 10. Germline CDR1 reads SGDLS; CDR2 reads YYNGEE. CDR3 nucleotide sequence: TGTGCCAGCAGCACCGCCGGGACAGGGAGGGATGAGCAGTTCTTC. It yields the protein CASSTAGTGRDEQFF.

The chain couples TRBV9 to TRBJ2-4; no clear D. V was cut by 0 bases and J by 0 bases, with 4 bases left in between. The CDR3 has 14 residues. Germline-derived CDR1 and CDR2 are SGDLS and YYNGEE. In DNA, the CDR3 is TGTGCCAGCAGCGTAGAAGCAGCCAAAAACATTCAGTACTTC. This codes for CASSVEAAKNIQYF.

The genes are TRBV27 and TRBJ2-1; TRBD2 matches at 13 bases. The V segment lost 1 base and the J segment 6 bases; nucleotides outside the gene matches: 3. This CDR3 has 16 amino acids. In germline, CDR1 is MNHEY, CDR2 SMNVEV (reference sequence). The CDR3 sequence: CASSLWGTSGTNEQFF. Written as DNA, the CDR3 is TGTGCCAGCAGTTTATGGGGGACTAGCGGGACCAATGAGCAGTTCTTC.

The chain carries TRBV12-3 or TRBV12-4 and TRBJ2-2; D gene ambiguous. CDR3 length equals 13 residues. V was pared by 2 bases and J by 4 bases, with 5 bases between. The CDR3 coding sequence is TGTGCCAGCAGTTTACAGTCCACCGGGGAGCTGTTTTTT. Its protein product is CASSLQSTGELFF.

The CDR3 here is CAWSGGGESQPQHF. The CDR3 DNA reads as TGTGCCTGGAGTGGGGGAGGGGAGAGCCAGCCCCAGCATTTT. The rearrangement joins TRBV30 to TRBJ1-5; D possibly corresponds to TRBD1 (5 bases). Germline CDR1 and CDR2: GTSNPN and SVGIG (reference sequence). The CDR3 loop spans 14 amino acids. Trimming left V 1 base short and J 7 bases short, with 14 bases between. The full variable domain, with the rest looked up from reference TRBV30 and TRBJ1-5, is SQTIHQWPATLVQPVGSPLSLECTVEGTSNPNLYWYRQAAGRGLQLLFYSVGIGQISSEVPQNLSASRPQDRQFILSSKKLLLSDSGFYLCAWSGGGESQPQHFGDGTRLSIL.